Listed here are 24 T cell receptor beta chains from one sample, sequenced in a study of CD8 T cells in Susac syndrome. Reverse transcription of roughly 0.45 to 1 ug RNA used random hexamers. TCRdb independently ran MiXCR on the immunoSEQ multiplex PCR reads; one entry per CDR3 protein. Of 150,000 to 250,000 distinct CDR3 sequences detected, over 90% appear once; the ten largest clones hold 0.085% to 0.095%. Sequenced: CD4+ T cells from PBMCs. The receptors derive from a human donor with multiple sclerosis.

V gene TRBV5-1 combines with J gene TRBJ2-3, with D possibly TRBD1 on 5 matching bases. This CDR3 contains 14 residues. Trimming removed 4 bases from V and 2 bases from J, with 11 bases in between. CDR1 and CDR2 from the germline V gene are SGHRS and YFSETQ. The chain's CDR3 is CASSAGLITDTQYF. CDR3 nucleotide sequence: TGCGCCAGCAGCGCAGGGTTAATCACAGATACGCAGTATTTT.

The sample holds one count of this clonotype. The rearrangement links TRBV7-2 to TRBJ1-2; D gene uncertain. Germline CDR1 and CDR2: SGHTA and FQGNSA. V gave up 1 base and J gave up 7 bases, with 13 bases separating them. This CDR3 contains 14 residues. CDR3 residues: CASSLGGFEVGYTF. The DNA of the CDR3 is TGTGCCAGCAGCTTAGGCGGTTTTGAAGTTGGCTACACCTTC.

The chain is built from TRBV20-1 and TRBJ2-7; D perhaps matches TRBD2 (5 bases). Trimming left V 1 base short and J 7 bases short, with 14 bases between. Germline loops: CDR1 DFQATT, CDR2 SNEGSKA (reference sequence). The CDR3 totals 13 residues. The CDR3 DNA is TGCAGTGCTAGAGCGGGATCACGGGCAGAGCAGTACTTC. Translating it yields CSARAGSRAEQYF.

The chain has TRBV6-6 and TRBJ2-1; D remains ambiguous. The germline V gene encodes CDR1 MNHNY and CDR2 SVGAGI (reference sequence). Trimming left V 0 bases short and J 2 bases short, with 8 bases between. This CDR3 region has 15 residues. CDR3 nucleotide sequence: TGTGCCAGCAGTTACTCGTCTGGGACCTACAATGAGCAGTTCTTC. Amino acid sequence: CASSYSSGTYNEQFF.

The rearrangement links TRBV15 to TRBJ1-1, with 7 bases fitting TRBD1. The V segment lost 4 bases and the J segment 5 bases; nucleotides outside the gene matches: 7. In germline, CDR1 is LNHNV, CDR2 YYDKDF (reference sequence). The CDR3 runs to 14 residues. The CDR3 bases are TGTGCCACCAGCATACGACAGGGTAGTACTGAAGCTTTCTTT. Its translation is CATSIRQGSTEAFF.

The V gene is TRBV6-2 or TRBV6-3, the J gene TRBJ2-7; 7 positions agree with TRBD1. The junction had 5 bases not matched to a gene; V was cut back by 8 bases and J by 1 base. CDR1 and CDR2 from the germline V gene are MNHEY and SVGEGT. The CDR3 loop spans 13 amino acids. CDR3 sequence: CASVGTASYEQYF. Here the CDR3 DNA reads TGTGCCAGCGTCGGGACAGCTTCCTACGAGCAGTACTTC.

V usage is TRBV20-1 and J usage is TRBJ2-1; D remains ambiguous. CDR3 length equals 12 residues. The V end was cut by 0 bases, the J end by 9 bases, with 9 bases between. Germline V lookup: CDR1 DFQATT, CDR2 SNEGSKA (reference sequence). In nucleotides, the CDR3 is TGCAGTGCTAGAGATTCTCGACCTGAGCAGTTCTTC. Amino acids: CSARDSRPEQFF.

The chain carries TRBV5-6 and TRBJ1-3; D gene ambiguous. CDR3 length: 16 amino acids. CDR1 SGHDT and CDR2 YYEEEE come from the germline V gene. The V end lost 2 bases, the J end lost 5 bases, and 17 bases lay between the germline ends. CDR3 DNA: TGTGCCAGCAGCTTCAATGACCCCCAACAGCGAAACACCATATATTTT. Translated: CASSFNDPQQRNTIYF.

This clonotype occurred once. The chain uses TRBV29-1 and TRBJ2-7, with 11 bases aligning to TRBD1. The germline CDR1 and CDR2 sequences are SQVTM and ANQGSEA. J lost 0 bases, V lost 6 bases, and 4 bases had no gene match. This CDR3 spans 14 amino acids. CDR3 DNA: TGCAGCGTGGGGACAGGGGGTTCCTCCTACGAGCAGTACTTC. Translating gives CSVGTGGSSYEQYF.

The chain recombines TRBV12-3 or TRBV12-4 with TRBJ1-5; D gene uncertain. The ends were cut back, 4 bases at V and 4 bases at J, with 5 bases in the middle. The CDR3 length is 12 residues. The CDR3 sequence is CASSSGNQPQHF. CDR3 sequence (DNA): TGTGCCAGCAGTTCAGGTAATCAGCCCCAGCATTTT.

The rearrangement joins TRBV19 to TRBJ2-3, with unresolved D. Trimming took off 9 bases at V and 7 bases at J, with 14 bases between the two ends. CDR3 length equals 12 residues. CDR1 and CDR2 (germline): LNHDA, SQIVND (reference sequence). CDR3 bases: TGTGCCAGCAAGGACGTGACCCATACGCAGTATTTT. This sequence encodes CASKDVTHTQYF.

This clonotype was observed once. This sequence joins TRBV11-3 and TRBJ2-1; the D gene is possibly TRBD1 (5 bases). The CDR3 consists of 13 residues. V lost 5 bases and J 12 bases, leaving 17 bases between the germline ends. Germline assignment: CDR1 SGHNT and CDR2 YENEEA. This CDR3 is CASSTSGAEWQFF. CDR3 nucleotides: TGTGCCAGCAGCACCTCTGGGGCGGAGTGGCAGTTCTTC.

The chain uses TRBV7-3 and TRBJ2-7; D may correspond to TRBD1 or TRBD2 (5 bases each). Between the trimmed V and J ends, which lost 0 bases and 1 base, there was a span of 10 bases. CDR3 length: 15 residues. Germline V gene data show CDR1 as SGHTA and CDR2 as FQGTGA. The CDR3: CASSLTPGRSYEQYF. The CDR3, as DNA: TGTGCCAGCAGCTTAACCCCGGGGCGGTCCTACGAGCAGTACTTC.

V is TRBV7-3 and J is TRBJ1-2; D unclear. Germline CDR1 SGHTA, CDR2 FQGTGA. This CDR3 comprises 13 residues. Trimming pared 3 bases from V and 3 bases from J, leaving 8 bases between. This chain's CDR3 is CASSLGLDYGYTF. The CDR3 nucleotides are TGTGCCAGCAGCTTGGGATTGGACTATGGCTACACCTTC.

V is TRBV20-1 and J is TRBJ2-1, with TRBD2 matching 13 bases. The CDR3 covers 19 residues. J lost 0 bases, V lost 4 bases, and 12 bases had no gene match. The germline V gene encodes CDR1 DFQATT and CDR2 SNEGSKA (reference sequence). The CDR3 DNA follows: TGCAGTGCTAAGCCCCCAGGACTAGCGGGGGCGAGCTCCTACAATGAGCAGTTCTTC. Translated: CSAKPPGLAGASSYNEQFF.

This rearrangement joins TRBV20-1 to TRBJ1-4; TRBD1 agrees at 7 bases. The CDR3 is made up of 13 amino acids. V lost 6 bases to trimming and J lost 8 bases; unmatched junction nucleotides: 9. Germline-derived CDR1 and CDR2 are DFQATT and SNEGSKA (reference sequence). The CDR3 DNA reads as TGCAGTGCCGATGACAGGGTGGGGGAAAAACTGTTTTTT. It yields the protein CSADDRVGEKLFF.

This CDR3 is CASSEDLANYGYTF. The CDR3 nucleotides read TGTGCCAGCAGTGAGGACCTAGCTAACTATGGCTACACCTTC. V usage is TRBV25-1 and J usage is TRBJ1-2; D remains unclear. This CDR3 contains 14 residues. Trimming shortened V by 3 bases and J by 0 bases, and 8 bases separated the two germline ends. Per the germline V gene, CDR1 is MGHDK and CDR2 is SYGVNS.

J is TRBJ1-4 and V is TRBV29-1; D is ambiguous. Germline V gene data show CDR1 as SQVTM and CDR2 as ANQGSEA. The CDR3 has 13 residues. The germline V and J ends were trimmed by 4 bases and 7 bases, with 13 bases remaining between them. This chain's CDR3 is CSVVRGIGEKLFF. In DNA, the CDR3 is TGCAGCGTTGTTCGAGGGATCGGTGAAAAACTGTTTTTT.

The chain combines TRBV29-1 with TRBJ2-2; perhaps TRBD1 as D (6 bases). The CDR3 has 14 residues. The germline V and J ends were trimmed by 6 bases and 1 base, with 12 bases remaining between them. CDR1 and CDR2 (germline): SQVTM, ANQGSEA. The CDR3: CSVRDTRNTGELFF. The CDR3, as DNA: TGCAGCGTCCGGGACACGAGGAACACCGGGGAGCTGTTTTTT.

The rearrangement uses TRBV23-1 and TRBJ2-2, with 9 bases identical to TRBD2. TRBV23-1 is known as an ORF, though its function is uncertain. V was pared by 6 bases and J by 0 bases, with 8 bases of the junction left unmatched. This CDR3 is 17 amino acids long. The CDR3 nucleotides are TGCGCCAGCAGACCCGCAGCGGGGGGCTCGAACACCGGGGAGCTGTTTTTT. Its protein product is CASRPAAGGSNTGELFF.

The gene calls are TRBV10-3 and TRBJ2-7; 10 positions agree with TRBD1. The ends lost 6 bases at V and 6 bases at J; junction bases unmatched: 5. CDR3 size: 13 residues. Looked up from germline, CDR1 is ENHRY and CDR2 is SYGVKD. CDR3 in amino acids: CAIRFGTGAEQYF. The DNA for the CDR3 is TGTGCCATCAGGTTCGGGACAGGGGCCGAGCAGTACTTC.

This rearrangement joins TRBV29-1 to TRBJ2-2; D remains ambiguous. Trimming took off 4 bases at V and 4 bases at J, with 16 bases between the two ends. The germline CDR1 and CDR2 sequences are SQVTM and ANQGSEA. The CDR3 covers 15 residues. This CDR3 is CSVALADLSTGELFF. The DNA of the CDR3 is TGCAGCGTTGCCTTGGCGGATCTGAGCACCGGGGAGCTGTTTTTT.

V gene TRBV20-1 combines with J gene TRBJ2-3; 10 bases map to TRBD2. Trimming removed 6 bases from V and 3 bases from J; junction bases left unmatched: 12. The germline V gene encodes CDR1 DFQATT and CDR2 SNEGSKA (reference sequence). The CDR3 has 16 residues. In nucleotides, the CDR3 is TGCAGTGCCACACCGAGACTAGCGGGCTTAACAGATACGCAGTATTTT. Residues: CSATPRLAGLTDTQYF.

The V gene is TRBV4-2, the J gene TRBJ1-1; no definite D call. V was clipped by 0 bases and J by 11 bases, with 7 bases between them. In germline, CDR1 is LGHNA, CDR2 YNFKEQ. The CDR3 totals 11 residues. The CDR3 coding sequence is TGTGCCAGCAGCCAAGAGCTCATGGCTTTCTTT. Protein: CASSQELMAFF.